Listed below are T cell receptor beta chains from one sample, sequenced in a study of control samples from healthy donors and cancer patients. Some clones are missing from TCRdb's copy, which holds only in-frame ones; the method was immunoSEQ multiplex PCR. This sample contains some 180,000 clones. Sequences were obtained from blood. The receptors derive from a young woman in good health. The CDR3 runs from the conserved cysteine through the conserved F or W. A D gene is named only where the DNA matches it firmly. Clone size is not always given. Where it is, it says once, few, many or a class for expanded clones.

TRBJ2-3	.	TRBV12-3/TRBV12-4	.	CASSFRNTDTQYF	TGTGCCAGCAGTTTTCGTAACACAGATACGCAGTATTTT
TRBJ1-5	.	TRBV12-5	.	CASGTVQGNRSNQPQHF	TGTGCTAGTGGTACCGTACAGGGAAATAGAAGCAATCAGCCCCAGCATTTT
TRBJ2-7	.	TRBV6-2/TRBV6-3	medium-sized	CASSLTGEGSYEQYF	TGTGCCAGCAGCTTGACAGGGGAGGGATCCTACGAGCAGTACTTC
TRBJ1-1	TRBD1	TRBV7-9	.	CASSSDREIYNTEAFF	TGTGCCAGCAGCTCGGACAGGGAGATCTATAACACTGAAGCTTTCTTT
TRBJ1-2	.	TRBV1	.	CTSAITSGVTNYGYTF	TGCACCAGCGCCATCACGTCCGGAGTCACTAACTATGGCTACACCTTC
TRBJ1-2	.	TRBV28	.	CASSRQVRLGYTF	TGTGCCAGCAGTCGACAGGTTCGGCTCGGCTACACCTTC
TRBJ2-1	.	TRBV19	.	CATKTRESTSYNEQFF	TGTGCCACAAAGACCCGGGAGTCCACCTCCTACAATGAGCAGTTCTTC
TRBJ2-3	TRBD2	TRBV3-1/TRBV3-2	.	CASSQLPGRVADTQYF	TGTGCCAGCAGCCAGTTACCCGGGAGGGTTGCAGATACGCAGTATTTT
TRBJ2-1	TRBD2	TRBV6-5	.	CASSYVSGGNNEQFF	TGTGCCAGCAGTTATGTTAGCGGGGGGAACAATGAGCAGTTCTTC
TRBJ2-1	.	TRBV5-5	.	CASSLLTDNEQFF	TGTGCCAGCAGCTTGCTGACCGACAATGAGCAGTTCTTC
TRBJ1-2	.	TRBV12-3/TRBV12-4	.	CASSLGGNYGYTF	TGTGCCAGCAGTTTGGGGGGTAACTATGGCTACACCTTC
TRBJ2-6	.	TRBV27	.	CATKYRSGGASGANVLTF	TGTGCCACCAAATATAGGTCCGGGGGCGCTTCTGGGGCCAACGTCCTGACTTTC
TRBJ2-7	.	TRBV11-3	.	CASSSTGNPYEQYF	TGTGCCAGCAGCTCCACAGGGAACCCCTACGAGCAGTACTTC
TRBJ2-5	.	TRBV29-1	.	CSVDPGSETQYF	TGCAGCGTCGACCCGGGTTCGGAGACCCAGTACTTC
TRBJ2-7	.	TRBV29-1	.	CSVGGAFSYEQYF	TGCAGCGTTGGGGGGGCCTTTTCCTACGAGCAGTACTTC
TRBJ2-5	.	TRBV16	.	CASSQGFQETQYF	TGTGCCAGCAGCCAGGGGTTCCAAGAGACCCAGTACTTC
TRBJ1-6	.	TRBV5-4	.	CASSSAVGSNSPLHF	TGTGCCAGCAGCTCGGCCGTGGGAAGTAATTCACCCCTCCACTTT
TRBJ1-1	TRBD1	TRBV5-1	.	CASSYDPGQGGTEAFF	TGCGCCAGCAGCTATGACCCGGGACAGGGAGGGACTGAAGCTTTCTTT
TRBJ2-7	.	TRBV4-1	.	CASSQWDTSYEQYF	TGCGCCAGCAGCCAATGGGACACGTCCTACGAGCAGTACTTC
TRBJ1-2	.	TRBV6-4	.	CASKKGGTNYGYTF	TGTGCCAGCAAAAAGGGGGGGACTAACTATGGCTACACCTTC
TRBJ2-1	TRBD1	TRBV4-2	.	CASSQYTQGAPDNEQFF	TGTGCCAGCAGCCAATACACACAGGGGGCGCCGGACAATGAGCAGTTCTTC
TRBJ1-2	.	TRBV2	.	CASRKQGSNYGYTF	TGTGCCAGCAGAAAACAGGGAAGTAACTATGGCTACACCTTC
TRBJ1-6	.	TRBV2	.	CASSEVIRNSPLHF	TGTGCCAGCAGTGAAGTTATCAGAAATTCACCCCTCCACTTT
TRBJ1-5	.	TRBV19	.	CASSLARAGDQPQHF	TGTGCCAGTAGTTTGGCCAGGGCAGGCGATCAGCCCCAGCATTTT
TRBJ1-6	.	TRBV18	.	CASSPRDPGPFTSPLHF	TGTGCCAGCTCACCCCGGGACCCAGGGCCCTTCACTTCACCCCTCCACTTT
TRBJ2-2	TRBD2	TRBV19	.	CASSVLAGDTGELFF	TGTGCCAGTAGTGTCCTAGCGGGGGACACCGGGGAGCTGTTTTTT
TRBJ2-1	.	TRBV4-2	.	CASSQNTNEQFF	TGTGCCAGCAGCCAAAACACTAATGAGCAGTTCTTC
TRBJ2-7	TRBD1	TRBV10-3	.	CATEPGQDLYEQYF	TGTGCCACCGAGCCGGGACAGGACCTCTACGAGCAGTACTTC
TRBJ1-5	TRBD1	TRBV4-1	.	CASRQGPNQPQHF	TGCGCCAGCAGACAGGGGCCTAATCAGCCCCAGCATTTT
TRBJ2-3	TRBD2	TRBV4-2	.	CASSRTSGSSTDTQYF	TGTGCCAGCAGCCGGACTAGCGGGAGTAGCACAGATACGCAGTATTTT
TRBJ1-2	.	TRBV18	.	CASSPRGDYGYTF	TGTGCCAGCTCACCTCGAGGGGACTATGGCTACACCTTC
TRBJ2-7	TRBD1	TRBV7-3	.	CASSLGTGVYEQYF	TGTGCCAGCAGCTTGGGGACAGGGGTTTACGAGCAGTACTTC
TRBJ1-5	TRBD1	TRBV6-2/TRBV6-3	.	CASSYQQTGGQPQHF	TGTGCCAGCAGTTACCAGCAAACAGGGGGACAGCCCCAGCATTTT
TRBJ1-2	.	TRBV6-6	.	CASRPDLTDGYTF	TGTGCCAGCAGGCCCGACTTAACTGACGGCTACACCTTC
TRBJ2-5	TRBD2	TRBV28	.	CASRDGGETQYF	TGTGCCAGCAGGGACGGGGGGGAGACCCAGTACTTC
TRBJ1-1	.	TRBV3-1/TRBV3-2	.	CASSRGGTEAFF	TGTGCCAGCAGCCGCGGGGGCACTGAAGCTTTCTTT
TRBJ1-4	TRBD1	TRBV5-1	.	CASSLNTGTGRSEKLFF	TGCGCCAGCAGCCTAAACACCGGGACAGGGAGGAGTGAAAAACTGTTTTTT
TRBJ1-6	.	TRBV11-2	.	CASSSYSPLHF	TGTGCCAGCAGCTCGTATTCACCCCTCCACTTT
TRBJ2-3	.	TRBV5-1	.	CASSPGPGSTDTQYF	TGCGCCAGCAGCCCGGGGCCGGGTAGCACAGATACGCAGTATTTT
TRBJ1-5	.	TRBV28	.	CASSDPGARPQHF	TGTGCCAGCAGCGACCCAGGGGCTCGGCCCCAGCATTTT
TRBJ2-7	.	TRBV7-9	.	CASSLARVLSYEQYF	TGTGCCAGCAGCTTAGCCAGGGTGCTCTCCTACGAGCAGTACTTC
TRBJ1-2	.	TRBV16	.	CASSQQGEGYTF	TGTGCCAGCAGCCAACAAGGGGAAGGCTACACCTTC
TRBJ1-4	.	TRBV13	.	CASSLKRAAGDEKLFF	TGTGCCAGCAGCTTAAAGCGGGCGGCAGGGGATGAAAAACTGTTTTTT
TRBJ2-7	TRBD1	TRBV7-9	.	CASSYGTEWHEQYF	TGTGCCAGCAGCTATGGGACAGAGTGGCACGAGCAGTACTTC
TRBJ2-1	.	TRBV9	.	CASSVVNTVLFF	TGTGCCAGCAGCGTAGTAAACACTGTATTGTTCTTC
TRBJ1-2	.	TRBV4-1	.	CASSRMGAQPYGYTF	TGCGCCAGCAGCCGGATGGGAGCACAGCCTTATGGCTACACCTTC
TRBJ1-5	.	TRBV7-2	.	CASSLRLNQPQHF	TGTGCCAGCAGCCTACGGCTCAATCAGCCCCAGCATTTT
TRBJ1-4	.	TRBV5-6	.	CASSLAGYRGSEKLFF	TGTGCCAGCAGCCTTGCGGGGTATAGGGGAAGTGAAAAACTGTTTTTT
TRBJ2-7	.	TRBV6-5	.	CASSRTVYEQYF	TGTGCCAGCAGTAGGACAGTGTACGAGCAGTACTTC
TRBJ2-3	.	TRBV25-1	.	CASSEIDTQYF	TGTGCCAGCAGTGAAATCGATACGCAGTATTTT
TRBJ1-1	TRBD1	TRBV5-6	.	CASSLWDRAGTEAFF	TGTGCCAGCAGCTTGTGGGACAGGGCGGGCACTGAAGCTTTCTTT
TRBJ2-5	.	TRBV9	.	CASSVEPAGETQYF	TGTGCCAGCAGCGTAGAGCCAGCGGGAGAGACCCAGTACTTC
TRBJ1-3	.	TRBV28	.	CASSLSADGNTIYF	TGTGCCAGCAGCCTCTCGGCAGATGGAAACACCATATATTTT